Each of the 31 T cell receptor beta chains below was sequenced from the same sample in a study of blood T cells in healthy people across ages. Next came a second PCR, run for about 6 to 12 cycles, which used a sample-barcoded 5' primer along with a J-beta primer mix. A single record per CDR3 protein comes from TCRdb applying MiXCR to the 5' RACE reads. The table has 700,000 to 850,000 distinct CDR3 sequences, about 53% seen once. Source material: blood. These receptors were collected from an older man in good health.

The V gene is TRBV29-1, the J gene TRBJ2-7; 11 nucleotides line up with TRBD2. Losses at the gene ends were 6 bases for V and 4 bases for J; bases not matched to a gene: 11. This CDR3 has 15 amino acids. The germline V gene encodes CDR1 SQVTM and CDR2 ANQGSEA. As DNA, the CDR3 is TGCAGCGTGCGAGCCGGGACTAGCGGTCGATACGAGCAGTACTTC. It specifies CSVRAGTSGRYEQYF.

This chain uses TRBV28 with TRBJ1-5; unclear D gene. The germline V and J ends were trimmed by 1 base and 6 bases, with 10 bases remaining between them. Looked up from germline, CDR1 is MDHEN and CDR2 is SYDVKM. The CDR3 has 14 amino acids. CDR3 in amino acids: CASSLSPKGQPQHF. CDR3 nucleotide sequence: TGTGCCAGCAGTTTATCCCCTAAGGGTCAGCCCCAGCATTTT.

The J gene is TRBJ2-3, the V gene TRBV7-2, with TRBD1 as a possible D gene (7 bases). V lost 6 bases and J 0 bases, leaving 19 bases between the germline ends. Per germline, CDR1 SGHTA and CDR2 FQGNSA. CDR3 length: 17 amino acids. CDR3 in amino acids: CASRRGTAFSSTDTQYF. CDR3 in DNA: TGTGCCAGCAGACGCGGGACAGCCTTTTCTAGCACAGATACGCAGTATTTT.

The chain carries TRBV6-6 and TRBJ2-5; TRBD2 is a possible D gene (6 bases). The J call is in doubt because the DNA end fits TRBJ2-7 better. Germline CDR1 MNHNY, CDR2 SVGAGI (reference sequence). This CDR3 is built from 12 residues. The DNA of the CDR3 is TGTGCCAGCAGCGGGAGCGATTACGAGCAGTACTTC. It is translated as CASSGSDYEQYF.

The chain links TRBV20-1 to TRBJ1-5, with TRBD1 matching over 12 bases. The CDR3 sequence is 15 residues long. CDR1 and CDR2 (germline): DFQATT, SNEGSKA (reference sequence). Trimming took 6 bases from V and 1 from J; bases not matched to a gene: 4. CDR3 amino acids: CSARGQGASNQPQHF. The CDR3 DNA is TGCAGTGCCCGGGGACAGGGGGCAAGCAATCAGCCCCAGCATTTT.

V and J are TRBV20-1 and TRBJ2-7; no definite D call. The CDR3 has 12 residues. Trimming took off 2 bases at V and 0 bases at J, with 5 bases between the two ends. In germline, CDR1 is DFQATT, CDR2 SNEGSKA (reference sequence). The CDR3 protein is CSARPLSYEQYF. CDR3 coding DNA: TGCAGTGCTAGACCACTCTCCTACGAGCAGTACTTC.

The rearrangement links TRBV20-1 to TRBJ1-1, with D unclear. The CDR3 has 14 amino acids. Deletions cut 0 bases from V and 2 bases from J, with 10 bases between. CDR1 and CDR2 (germline): DFQATT, SNEGSKA (reference sequence). The DNA for the CDR3 is TGCAGTGCTAGAGATAGAGGCCATAACACTGAAGCTTTCTTT. This translates into CSARDRGHNTEAFF.

This clonotype was found a few times. The rearrangement uses TRBV5-1 and TRBJ2-7; 9 nucleotides agree with TRBD1. The germline V gene has CDR1 SGHRS and CDR2 YFSETQ. This CDR3 comprises 15 residues. Trimming at V came to 0 bases and at J to 3 bases, leaving 4 bases not matched to a gene. Here the CDR3 DNA reads TGCGCCAGCAGCTTGGGACAGGGGGAATTCTACGAGCAGTACTTC. Translating gives CASSLGQGEFYEQYF.

This clonotype was counted only a few times. The gene calls are TRBV2 and TRBJ2-5; 8 positions agree with TRBD1. CDR1 and CDR2 from the germline V gene are SNHLY and FYNNEI. V lost 1 base to trimming and J lost 6 bases; unmatched junction nucleotides: 7. The CDR3 loop spans 15 amino acids. The CDR3 is CASSEEAGGVKTQYF. The CDR3 DNA reads as TGTGCCAGCAGTGAAGAGGCAGGGGGCGTGAAGACCCAGTACTTC. Looking up the rest from reference TRBV2 and TRBJ2-5 gives the full variable domain: EPEVTQTPSHQVTQMGQEVILRCVPISNHLYFYWYRQILGQKVEFLVSFYNNEISEKSEIFDDQFSVERPDGSNFTLKIRSTKLEDSAMYFCASSEEAGGVKTQYFGPGTRLLVL.

The chain links TRBV29-1 to TRBJ2-5, with 7 bases lining up with TRBD2. The trim removed 1 base at V and 1 base at J, leaving 6 bases unmatched. The germline V gene encodes CDR1 SQVTM and CDR2 ANQGSEA. This CDR3 has 15 amino acids. CDR3 sequence reads: CSVEGLAATQETQYF. The CDR3, as DNA: TGCAGCGTTGAAGGGCTAGCGGCAACCCAAGAGACCCAGTACTTC.

This clonotype appeared a few times. CDR3 amino acids: CSAPPGQGRGYTF. The CDR3, as DNA: TGCAGTGCTCCCCCCGGACAGGGCCGTGGCTACACCTTC. The chain uses TRBV20-1 and TRBJ1-2, with 8 bases identical to TRBD1. Losses at the gene ends were 5 bases for V and 7 bases for J; bases not matched to a gene: 9. The CDR3 loop spans 13 amino acids. Germline CDR1 is DFQATT and CDR2 is SNEGSKA (reference sequence).

The chain joins TRBV7-8 to TRBJ2-1; 9 bases align to TRBD1. The CDR3 is made up of 16 amino acids. Germline CDR1 is SGHVS and CDR2 is FQNEAQ. V shed 1 base and J 6 bases; nucleotides not matched to a gene: 7. CDR3 DNA: TGTGCCAGCAGCTTAGGTAACAGGGGGCTCGTCAATGAGCAGTTCTTC. This encodes CASSLGNRGLVNEQFF.

Remarks on this clonotype: One end of the junction varies from germline; a read error may be responsible. This chain joins TRBV4-1 and TRBJ2-7, with D possibly matching TRBD1 (6 bases). Germline-derived CDR1 and CDR2 are MGHRA and YSYEKL. This CDR3 region has 15 residues. CDR3 sequence reads: CASSQPGTPSYGQYF. The CDR3 DNA reads as TGCGCCAGCAGCCAACCCGGGACACCCTCCTACGGGCAGTACTTC.

CDR3 sequence reads: CASNRDAPVTGELFF. The DNA of the CDR3 is TGTGCCAGCAACCGGGACGCACCGGTCACCGGGGAGCTGTTTTTT. The chain carries TRBV6-2 or TRBV6-3 and TRBJ2-2; tentatively, D is TRBD1 or TRBD2 (5 bases each). Per the germline V gene, CDR1 is MNHEY and CDR2 is SVGEGT. The CDR3 is 15 amino acids. Deletions cut 7 bases from V and 4 bases from J, with 16 bases between.

This clonotype has only a few counts. V is TRBV27 and J is TRBJ2-7; D is perhaps TRBD2 (6 bases). Germline assignment: CDR1 MNHEY and CDR2 SMNVEV (reference sequence). V was trimmed by 6 bases and J by 0 bases, leaving 12 bases between them. This CDR3 has 14 amino acids. The CDR3 reads CASSAGLGSYEQYF. Here the CDR3 DNA reads TGTGCCAGCAGCGCGGGACTCGGCTCCTACGAGCAGTACTTC.

The chain is built from TRBV12-3 or TRBV12-4 and TRBJ1-5; perhaps TRBD1 as D (5 bases). V gave up 5 bases and J gave up 5 bases, with 7 bases separating them. CDR3 length: 12 residues. For the CDR3, the DNA is TGTGCCAGCAGTCCCAGGGATCAGCCCCAGCATTTT. As protein: CASSPRDQPQHF.

This clonotype was counted once. Germline and junction disagree at one end, which may indicate a read error. This rearrangement joins TRBV10-3 to TRBJ2-3; 8 nucleotides agree with TRBD2. The CDR3 has 13 residues. Germline V gene data show CDR1 as ENHRY and CDR2 as SYGVKD. The CDR3 DNA follows: TGTGCCATCACGGGAGGGCCCGGAGATATGCAGTATTTT. It specifies CAITGGPGDMQYF.

As regards this clonotype: One end of the junction does not line up with germline, which may come from a read error. The chain combines TRBV20-1 with TRBJ2-6; D possibly corresponds to TRBD1 (5 bases). CDR1 and CDR2 from the germline V gene are DFQATT and SNEGSKA (reference sequence). There are 15 residues in the CDR3. The CDR3 sequence is CSATGLISGANDLTF. CDR3 bases: TGCAGTGCTACCGGGTTAATCTCTGGGGCCAACGACCTGACTTTC.

This clonotype was seen a handful of times. This sequence joins TRBV20-1 and TRBJ2-3; 7 nucleotides match TRBD2. Unmatched junction bases numbered 13, after V lost 5 bases and J lost 2 bases. The CDR3 sequence is 16 residues long. Germline V gives CDR1 DFQATT, CDR2 SNEGSKA (reference sequence). The CDR3 DNA reads as TGCAGTGCTTCCCTCAGGGCTAGCGGATACACAGATACGCAGTATTTT. It translates to CSASLRASGYTDTQYF.

The rearrangement links TRBV9 to TRBJ2-5, with D tentatively TRBD2 (6 bases). Germline CDR1 SGDLS, CDR2 YYNGEE. The CDR3 consists of 14 residues. V lost 4 bases and J 6 bases, leaving 16 bases between the germline ends. CDR3 DNA: TGTGCCAGCAGCCCGGGACTCCCCCCGCAGACCCAGTACTTC. It is translated as CASSPGLPPQTQYF.

The chain couples TRBV21-1 to TRBJ2-1; the DNA was not compared with TRBD2, the D call given in the table. TRBV21-1 counts as a pseudogene. The CDR3 sequence is 15 residues long. In DNA, the CDR3 is TGTGCTCTCAGCTTCGGGGAGGTCTCCTACAATGAGCAGTTCTTC. It encodes CALSFGEVSYNEQFF.

The V and J genes are TRBV20-1 and TRBJ2-1; 9 positions match TRBD2. J lost 10 bases, V lost 0 bases, and 7 bases had no gene match. The length of the CDR3 is 14 residues. Looked up from germline, CDR1 is DFQATT and CDR2 is SNEGSKA (reference sequence). CDR3 sequence: CSARDARLAGEQFF. DNA for the CDR3: TGCAGTGCTAGAGATGCCCGCCTAGCGGGGGAGCAGTTCTTC.

The genes are TRBV10-3 and TRBJ2-1, with 8 bases matching TRBD1. The CDR3 contains 13 residues. Losses at the gene ends were 6 bases for V and 9 bases for J; bases not matched to a gene: 7. Germline V gene sequence: CDR1 ENHRY, CDR2 SYGVKD. The CDR3 is CAIRGQAISEQFF. CDR3 in DNA: TGTGCCATCAGGGGACAGGCGATCAGTGAGCAGTTCTTC.

The chain has TRBV20-1 and TRBJ2-1; perhaps TRBD1 as D (5 bases). Trimming shortened V by 5 bases and J by 6 bases, and 14 bases separated the two germline ends. CDR3 length: 13 amino acids. Germline V CDR1 and CDR2: DFQATT, SNEGSKA (reference sequence). Here the CDR3 DNA reads TGCAGTGCTCTCAGGGTTTCGGGCAATGAGCAGTTCTTC. Translated: CSALRVSGNEQFF.

The chain couples TRBV10-3 to TRBJ2-3; a possible D gene is TRBD2 (5 bases). The length of the CDR3 is 13 residues. The V and J ends lost 6 bases and 5 bases respectively, with 12 bases between them. Germline-derived CDR1 and CDR2 are ENHRY and SYGVKD. In DNA form, the CDR3 reads TGTGCCATCAGCCAGCGGAAGGAAGATACGCAGTATTTT. Translated: CAISQRKEDTQYF.

This clonotype came up a few times. The gene calls are TRBV6-5 and TRBJ2-6; tentative D call: TRBD2 (6 bases). Germline V CDR1 and CDR2: MNHEY, SVGAGI. V dropped 2 bases and J dropped 0 bases, with 14 bases sitting between them. The CDR3 sequence is 18 residues long. CDR3 loop: CASSYGSGGSSGANVLTF. The CDR3 DNA reads TGTGCCAGCAGTTACGGGTCAGGAGGGAGCTCTGGGGCCAACGTCCTGACTTTC.

This chain uses TRBV7-3 with TRBJ1-1; D possibly corresponds to TRBD1 (5 bases). The V end was cut by 7 bases, the J end by 6 bases, with 21 bases between. The V gene's germline CDR1 is SGHTA and CDR2 FQGTGA. The CDR3 spans 15 residues. CDR3 coding DNA: TGTGCCAGCACCCAAGAACGGGTGGGGCTCGCTGAAGCTTTCTTT. As protein: CASTQERVGLAEAFF.

In its sample, this clonotype was seen a few times. The chain combines TRBV6-1 with TRBJ2-1; D tentatively reads TRBD1 or TRBD2 (5 bases each). In germline, CDR1 is MNHNS, CDR2 SASEGT. Trimming pared 1 base from V and 6 bases from J, leaving 25 bases between. The CDR3 has 19 amino acids. CDR3 nucleotides: TGTGCCAGCAGTGAAGAATCGTCGGGGCATCGTAAACTTGGCAATGAGCAGTTCTTC. Translating it yields CASSEESSGHRKLGNEQFF.

V and J are TRBV5-6 and TRBJ2-7; D is ambiguous. V lost 2 bases and J 2 bases, leaving 8 bases between the germline ends. The CDR3 contains 13 residues. Germline V gives CDR1 SGHDT, CDR2 YYEEEE. DNA for the CDR3: TGTGCCAGCAGCTTTGCCGGACCCTACGAGCAGTACTTC. Translating gives CASSFAGPYEQYF.

The rearrangement joins TRBV11-2 to TRBJ1-2; possible D gene TRBD1, 5 bases. This CDR3 contains 12 residues. V was shortened by 5 bases and J by 7 bases, with 11 bases between the two germline ends. The germline CDR1 and CDR2 sequences are SGHAT and FQNNGV. CDR3 amino acids: CASSPGSGGYTF. Here the CDR3 DNA reads TGTGCCAGCAGCCCAGGGTCCGGTGGCTACACCTTC.

This clonotype was seen just once. V usage is TRBV20-1 and J usage is TRBJ2-1, with D unclear. CDR1 is DFQATT, CDR2 SNEGSKA, per germline (reference sequence). Between the trimmed V and J ends, which lost 5 bases and 0 bases, there was a span of 11 bases. The CDR3 runs 14 residues. The CDR3, as DNA: TGCAGTGCTCGGTCCCAAAGCTCCTACAATGAGCAGTTCTTC. Translated, it gives CSARSQSSYNEQFF.